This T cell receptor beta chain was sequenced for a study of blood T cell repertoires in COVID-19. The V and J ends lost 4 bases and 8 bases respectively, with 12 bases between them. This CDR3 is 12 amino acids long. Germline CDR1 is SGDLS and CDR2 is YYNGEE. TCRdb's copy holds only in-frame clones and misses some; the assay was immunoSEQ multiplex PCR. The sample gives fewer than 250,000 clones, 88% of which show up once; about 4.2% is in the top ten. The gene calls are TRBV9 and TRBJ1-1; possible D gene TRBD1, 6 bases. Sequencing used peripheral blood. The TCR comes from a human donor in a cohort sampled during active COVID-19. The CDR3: CASSLKTGEAFF. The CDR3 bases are TGTGCCAGCAGCTTAAAGACAGGAGAAGCTTTCTTT.